This entry is about one T cell receptor beta chain. Its antigen is not known. CDR3 length: 16 residues. Looked up from germline, CDR1 is SGHRS and CDR2 is YFSETQ. Trimming at V came to 3 bases and at J to 1 base, leaving 2 bases not matched to a gene. TCRdb re-called the 5' RACE reads with MiXCR, one entry per CDR3 protein. The sample holds around 490,000 distinct CDR3 sequences; roughly an eighth are singletons and the top ten take approximately 1%. This specimen comes from a study of identical twins. The study's findings and limits: It was possible that invariant MAIT and iNKT cells partly confounded the zero-insertion analyses.

The sample was also linked to a second study, of yellow fever vaccine responses in identical twins.

The V call is TRBV5-1, the J call TRBJ2-3, with 13 bases that match TRBD2. Material: CD4+ T cells sorted from blood. The source is a woman aged 18 to 35 in good health. The CDR3 is CASSSGTSGGTDTQYF. As DNA, the CDR3 is TGCGCCAGCAGCTCAGGGACTAGCGGGGGCACAGATACGCAGTATTTT.